This T cell receptor beta chain was recovered during a study of cytomegalovirus exposure and HLA in healthy donors. Study results and caveats: A later analysis linked a missense DCLRE1C variant to TCR beta V- and J-gene trimming.

The PCR made use of 60 Vbeta and 13 Jbeta primers. TCRdb's copy holds only in-frame clones and misses some; the assay was immunoSEQ multiplex PCR. The sample gives about 150,000 clones, more than 75% of which show up once; 7.7% is in the top ten. On this clone: The antigen is unknown.

This TCR was recovered from a young man in good health and CMV-seropositive. Sequencing was carried out using PBMCs.

CDR3 sequence (DNA): TGTGCCAGCAGCGCAGGGACAGGGAATACAGAGACCCAGTACTTC. Translation gives CASSAGTGNTETQYF. The chain employs TRBV9 and TRBJ2-5, with 9 bases lining up with TRBD1. The CDR3 is 15 residues long. In germline, CDR1 is SGDLS, CDR2 YYNGEE. V shed 3 bases and J 4 bases; nucleotides not matched to a gene: 7.